These 8 T cell receptor beta chains share one sample of origin, sequenced in a study of identical twins (TCRdb year 2016). Libraries came from 5' RACE. Sequencing was performed on an Illumina HiSeq 2000. The public reads were reanalyzed by TCRdb: fastp trimming at Q25, MiXCR alignment, in-frame beta chains only. Identical CDR3 protein sequences are pooled into one entry, listed with their most common genes and DNA. This sample is represented by around 570,000 distinct CDR3 sequences; 9.6% of them were singletons. The leading ten clones occupy under 3% of the sample. These data also formed part of another study, on yellow fever vaccine responses in identical twins.

The sequenced material came from PBMCs. These receptors were collected from a woman aged 18 to 35 in good health.

This clonotype was seen many times. This chain links TRBV28 with TRBJ2-5; the D is unclear. The V gene's germline CDR1 is MDHEN and CDR2 SYDVKM. The V end was cut by 4 bases, the J end by 5 bases, with 8 bases between. There are 12 residues in the CDR3. CDR3 amino acids: CASSSPWETQYF. As DNA, the CDR3 is TGTGCCAGCAGTTCCCCCTGGGAGACCCAGTACTTC.

This clonotype turned up a few times. V gene TRBV2 combines with J gene TRBJ2-2, with D unclear. CDR3 length: 16 residues. The V gene lost 6 bases and the J gene lost 1 base, with 15 bases spanning the gap. Germline V lookup: CDR1 SNHLY, CDR2 FYNNEI. DNA for the CDR3: TGTGCCAGCAGACGTATACCGACGGGGAACACCGGGGAGCTGTTTTTT. This gives the protein CASRRIPTGNTGELFF.

Here the CDR3 reads CASTSRGGTSTDTQYF. CDR3 coding DNA: TGTGCCAGCACCTCCCGGGGAGGAACTAGCACAGATACGCAGTATTTT. The V and J genes are TRBV7-9 and TRBJ2-3, with a tentative D call TRBD2 (6 bases). Germline CDR1 is SEHNR and CDR2 is FQNEAQ (reference sequence). CDR3 size: 16 residues. V lost 7 bases to trimming and J lost 0 bases, with 17 bases between them.

V is TRBV7-2 and J is TRBJ2-7; TRBD1 might be the D (5 bases). The germline V and J ends were trimmed by 1 base and 1 base, with 8 bases remaining between them. In germline, CDR1 is SGHTA, CDR2 FQGNSA. This CDR3 is built from 14 residues. The CDR3 spells CASSLDRPSYEQYF. DNA for the CDR3: TGTGCCAGCAGCTTAGACAGGCCATCCTACGAGCAGTACTTC.

A few counts support this clonotype. The chain is built from TRBV24-1 and TRBJ2-1; D is perhaps TRBD2 (5 bases). The CDR3 is 18 amino acids. Trimming left V 4 bases short and J 0 bases short, with 18 bases between. The germline V gene has CDR1 KGHDR and CDR2 SFDVKD. CDR3 region: CATSDPPGVASSYNEQFF. DNA for the CDR3: TGTGCCACCAGTGACCCTCCCGGGGTAGCGAGCTCCTACAATGAGCAGTTCTTC.

The J gene is TRBJ2-5, the V gene TRBV19, with D possibly matching TRBD1 (6 bases). The V end was cut by 1 base, the J end by 3 bases, with 9 bases between. This CDR3 is 14 amino acids long. From germline, CDR1 is LNHDA and CDR2 SQIVND (reference sequence). The CDR3 DNA is TGTGCCAGTAGTATAGCAGGGGCCAAAGAGACCCAGTACTTC. Its protein is CASSIAGAKETQYF.

This clonotype was counted ten times or more. This chain connects TRBV5-1 to TRBJ2-7; maybe TRBD1 (6 bases). Germline V gives CDR1 SGHRS, CDR2 YFSETQ. The CDR3 is 15 residues long. The V and J ends lost 0 bases and 3 bases respectively, with 13 bases between them. CDR3 amino acids: CASSLGGRRDYEQYF. CDR3 DNA: TGCGCCAGCAGCTTGGGGGGGCGCAGGGACTACGAGCAGTACTTC.

In DNA form, the CDR3 reads TGCAGTGCTAGAGTGACAGTCCGAAACATTCAGTACTTC. Translation: CSARVTVRNIQYF. The rearrangement uses TRBV20-1 and TRBJ2-4, with D possibly TRBD1 on 5 matching bases. V lost 1 base and J 6 bases, leaving 10 bases between the germline ends. This CDR3 contains 13 residues. Germline CDR1 is DFQATT and CDR2 is SNEGSKA (reference sequence).